These 8 T cell receptor beta chains share one sample of origin, sequenced in a study of blood T cell repertoires in COVID-19. Repertoires were generated with immunoSEQ multiplex PCR, while TCRdb's copy carries only in-frame clones and drops some. The sample yields 150,000 to 200,000 clones, approximately 81% seen once. Sequencing was carried out using peripheral blood. The receptors here all came from a woman aged 70 to 79 with COVID-19, enrolled during active disease.

This rearrangement joins TRBV19 to TRBJ1-6; no clear D. CDR1 and CDR2 from the germline V gene are LNHDA and SQIVND (reference sequence). Trimming cost V 7 bases and J 8 bases, with 27 bases left between them. The CDR3 is 18 residues long. The DNA of the CDR3 is TGTGCCAGTACTAACCAGGCAACGGGGAGTGTTGGGTATTCACCCCTCCACTTT. Translation gives CASTNQATGSVGYSPLHF.

This clone has a handful of counts. This chain links TRBV5-1 with TRBJ1-4; TRBD1 might be the D (5 bases). V was trimmed by 5 bases and J by 4 bases, leaving 9 bases between them. The germline V gene has CDR1 SGHRS and CDR2 YFSETQ. The CDR3 loop spans 13 amino acids. This CDR3 reads CASRSGLNEKLFF. The CDR3 DNA reads TGCGCCAGCAGATCGGGACTTAATGAAAAACTGTTTTTT. The full variable domain, its missing parts supplied by reference TRBV5-1 and TRBJ1-4, is KAGVTQTPRYLIKTRGQQVTLSCSPISGHRSVSWYQQTPGQGLQFLFEYFSETQRNKGNFPGRFSGRQFSNSRSEMNVSTLELGDSALYLCASRSGLNEKLFFGSGTQLSVL.

The table lists this clone with a count of one. V gene TRBV11-2 combines with J gene TRBJ2-3; D may be TRBD2 (5 bases). Germline CDR1 is SGHAT and CDR2 is FQNNGV. The CDR3 totals 16 residues. Trimming cost V 4 bases and J 5 bases, with 19 bases left between them. The CDR3 DNA reads as TGTGCCAGCAGCTCTTGGGTGACCGGGGATGTAGATACGCAGTATTTT. This sequence encodes CASSSWVTGDVDTQYF.

This clone showed up just once. This rearrangement joins TRBV3-1 (or the pseudogene TRBV3-2) to TRBJ1-2; no clear D gene. Deletions cut 0 bases from V and 8 bases from J, with 13 bases between. CDR1 and CDR2 (germline): LGHDT, YNNKEL (reference sequence). The CDR3 spans 14 residues. The CDR3 DNA reads TGTGCCAGCAGCCAAGAGGAGGCCGAGGGAGGCTACACCTTC. Its protein product is CASSQEEAEGGYTF.

The rearrangement joins TRBV14 to TRBJ2-5; maybe TRBD2 (6 bases). Trimming took off 0 bases at V and 5 bases at J, with 16 bases between the two ends. The CDR3 length is 16 residues. In germline, CDR1 is SGHDN, CDR2 FVKESK. The DNA of the CDR3 is TGTGCCAGCAGCCAAGATCAGGCGGGGTGGATGGAGACCCAGTACTTC. It yields the protein CASSQDQAGWMETQYF.

J is TRBJ2-5 and V is TRBV28; unclear D gene. There are 13 residues in the CDR3. Between the trimmed V and J ends, which lost 1 base and 1 base, there was a span of 4 bases. Germline loops: CDR1 MDHEN, CDR2 SYDVKM. The CDR3 sequence: CASSLYSQETQYF. The CDR3 DNA reads TGTGCCAGCAGTTTATACAGCCAAGAGACCCAGTACTTC.

There are a few counts of this clone. In DNA form, the CDR3 reads TGTGCCAGTAGAACGAGGCAGGGGGTGACCCAGCATTTT. This encodes CASRTRQGVTQHF. The genes are TRBV19 and TRBJ1-5; 7 bases fit TRBD1. The ends lost 6 bases at V and 11 bases at J; junction bases unmatched: 10. Germline CDR1 reads LNHDA; CDR2 reads SQIVND (reference sequence). This CDR3 contains 13 residues.

The V gene is TRBV28, the J gene TRBJ1-5; D remains unclear. CDR1 is MDHEN and CDR2 is SYDVKM in the germline V gene. V was pared by 3 bases and J by 12 bases, with 12 bases between. This CDR3 has 12 amino acids. This chain's CDR3 is CASSFGQVSQHF. The CDR3 DNA is TGTGCCAGCAGTTTCGGTCAGGTCAGCCAGCATTTT.